Sequencing of this T cell receptor (beta chain) was carried out in a study of blood T cell repertoires in COVID-19. Turning to the study itself: Acute and convalescent COVID-19 specimens originated in the United States, Italy and Spain. PBMCs, B-cell-depleted T cells, or T cells were the source of the cDNA or gDNA that made up the material.

This clone has more than one count but fewer than ten. TCRdb's copy holds only in-frame clones and misses some; the assay was immunoSEQ multiplex PCR. This sample carries about 35,000 clones, roughly four fifths of them seen once, and the ten largest clones take roughly 37%. Germline CDR1 is SGHAT and CDR2 is FQNNGV. The CDR3 is made up of 14 amino acids. V dropped 6 bases and J dropped 3; count of bases not matched to a gene: 6. Sequenced: peripheral blood. The TCR was taken from a man at least 80 years old with active or convalescent COVID-19. The chain joins TRBV11-2 to TRBJ2-3; 7 bases fit TRBD1. CDR3: CASSWGQNTDTQYF. CDR3 nucleotides: TGTGCCAGCAGTTGGGGACAGAATACAGATACGCAGTATTTT.